This is a list of T cell receptor beta chains from one sample in a study of OX40 agonist ivuxolimab in advanced cancers. Sequenced by immunoSEQ multiplex PCR; TCRdb stores in-frame clones only, minus some. Among over 70,000 clones, roughly 88% were seen once, and the ten largest hold 0.25% to 0.35%. Sample: CD4+ or CD8+ T cells sorted from blood, taken in a trial of the OX40 agonist ivuxolimab. The receptors derive from an adult with an advanced solid tumor such as melanoma, head and neck, liver or kidney cancer. Both conserved end residues are part of each CDR3. The order of the fields is J gene, clone size, D gene, V gene, CDR3 protein, CDR3 DNA. A D gene is named only where the DNA matches it firmly. Clone size appears in some rows only: once, few, many, or a class for an expanded clone.

J: TRBJ2-2
size: NA
D: NA
V: TRBV10-3
CDR3: CATKGSGELFF
DNA: TGTGCCACCAAGGGTTCCGGGGAGCTGTTTTTT

J: TRBJ1-4
size: NA
D: NA
V: TRBV27
CDR3: CASRPDTHGTNEKLFF
DNA: TGTGCCAGCAGACCAGACACTCATGGTACTAATGAAAAACTGTTTTTT

J: TRBJ2-7
size: NA
D: NA
V: TRBV19
CDR3: CASSSSPGAEQYF
DNA: TGTGCCAGTAGTTCCTCTCCGGGGGCCGAGCAGTACTTC

J: TRBJ1-3
size: NA
D: TRBD1
V: TRBV6-5
CDR3: CASRGTDRSGNTIYF
DNA: TGTGCCAGCAGAGGGACAGACCGCTCTGGAAACACCATATATTTT

J: TRBJ2-3
size: NA
D: NA
V: TRBV10-2
CDR3: CASSAGDGGTDTQYF
DNA: TGCGCCAGCAGTGCGGGGGACGGGGGCACAGATACGCAGTATTTT

J: TRBJ1-4
size: NA
D: NA
V: TRBV13
CDR3: CASSLTGGTNEKLFF
DNA: TGTGCCAGCAGCCTCACCGGGGGCACTAATGAAAAACTGTTTTTT

J: TRBJ1-1
size: NA
D: NA
V: TRBV6-5
CDR3: CASSSDNRRPNTEAFF
DNA: TGTGCCAGCAGTTCCGATAACAGGAGACCGAACACTGAAGCTTTCTTT

J: TRBJ1-3
size: NA
D: NA
V: TRBV11-3
CDR3: CASNRSYPGRRKGSGNTIYF
DNA: TGTGCCAGCAACCGCTCATACCCCGGTAGGAGAAAGGGATCTGGAAACACCATATATTTT

J: TRBJ1-2
size: NA
D: NA
V: TRBV5-4
CDR3: CASSLGAGLEGYTF
DNA: TGTGCCAGCAGCTTGGGGGCAGGTCTTGAAGGCTACACCTTC

J: TRBJ1-1
size: once
D: TRBD1
V: TRBV27
CDR3: CASSLHRGLTNTEAFF
DNA: TGTGCCAGCAGTTTACACAGGGGCCTTACCAACACTGAAGCTTTCTTT

J: TRBJ1-1
size: NA
D: TRBD1
V: TRBV5-1
CDR3: CASSWDSREAFF
DNA: TGCGCCAGCAGCTGGGACAGCCGAGAAGCTTTCTTT

J: TRBJ2-6
size: NA
D: TRBD2
V: TRBV13
CDR3: CASSSWGGVLSSGANVLTF
DNA: TGTGCCAGCAGCTCATGGGGGGGGGTCCTCAGCTCTGGGGCCAACGTCCTGACTTTC

J: TRBJ2-7
size: NA
D: TRBD1
V: TRBV29-1
CDR3: CSTYSTGGHEQYF
DNA: TGCAGCACCTATTCGACAGGGGGCCACGAGCAGTACTTC

J: TRBJ2-7
size: few
D: TRBD1
V: TRBV2
CDR3: CASSAPDRGGGEQYF
DNA: TGTGCCAGCAGTGCCCCTGACAGGGGCGGAGGCGAGCAGTACTTC

J: TRBJ2-1
size: NA
D: NA
V: TRBV2
CDR3: CASSEIIREEEQFF
DNA: TGTGCCAGCAGTGAGATTATTAGAGAAGAGGAGCAGTTCTTC

J: TRBJ2-3
size: NA
D: TRBD2
V: TRBV9
CDR3: CASSVGLAGGLSDTQYF
DNA: TGTGCCAGCAGCGTGGGACTAGCGGGGGGGCTCTCCGATACGCAGTATTTT

J: TRBJ1-2
size: NA
D: TRBD1
V: TRBV5-4
CDR3: CASSIRDSINYGYTF
DNA: TGTGCCAGCAGCATAAGGGACAGCATTAACTATGGCTACACCTTC

J: TRBJ1-4
size: once
D: NA
V: TRBV5-1
CDR3: CASSLRGDEKLFF
DNA: TGCGCCAGCAGCTTACGAGGGGATGAAAAACTGTTTTTT

J: TRBJ2-7
size: NA
D: NA
V: TRBV11-2
CDR3: CASSTGFREQYF
DNA: TGTGCCAGCAGCACAGGGTTCAGGGAGCAGTACTTC

J: TRBJ1-6
size: few
D: NA
V: TRBV6-5
CDR3: CASRLQGFPLHF
DNA: TGTGCCAGCAGATTACAGGGATTTCCCCTCCACTTT

J: TRBJ2-3
size: NA
D: NA
V: TRBV14
CDR3: CASSQLGADTQYF
DNA: TGTGCCAGCAGCCAATTGGGGGCAGATACGCAGTATTTT

J: TRBJ1-1
size: NA
D: NA
V: TRBV6-5
CDR3: CASSRDPGSPEAFF
DNA: TGTGCCAGCAGTCGGGACCCTGGGAGCCCTGAAGCTTTCTTT

J: TRBJ1-2
size: NA
D: NA
V: TRBV12-5
CDR3: CASGQETAGGYTF
DNA: TGTGCTAGTGGTCAGGAGACAGCTGGGGGCTACACCTTC

J: TRBJ2-1
size: NA
D: NA
V: TRBV18
CDR3: CASSTPEQVLPYNEQFF
DNA: TGTGCCAGCTCTACACCAGAACAGGTTCTGCCCTACAATGAGCAGTTCTTC

J: TRBJ1-2
size: NA
D: NA
V: TRBV19
CDR3: CASTPGHGVANYGYTF
DNA: TGTGCCAGTACTCCGGGACACGGGGTGGCCAACTATGGCTACACCTTC

J: TRBJ2-5
size: NA
D: NA
V: TRBV19
CDR3: CASSTGGGARETQYF
DNA: TGTGCCAGTAGTACCGGTGGGGGGGCGCGGGAGACCCAGTACTTC

J: TRBJ1-2
size: NA
D: TRBD1
V: TRBV15
CDR3: CATSSPDRGAGYGYTF
DNA: TGTGCCACCAGCAGCCCCGACAGGGGAGCGGGGTATGGCTACACCTTC

J: TRBJ1-2
size: NA
D: NA
V: TRBV4-1
CDR3: CASSQETGDYGYTF
DNA: TGCGCCAGCAGCCAAGAGACCGGGGACTATGGCTACACCTTC

J: TRBJ1-2
size: NA
D: NA
V: TRBV29-1
CDR3: CSVEDLGGGNYGYTF
DNA: TGCAGCGTTGAAGATCTGGGGGGCGGCAACTATGGCTACACCTTC

J: TRBJ1-1
size: NA
D: NA
V: TRBV9
CDR3: CASSVGGMGGTEAFF
DNA: TGTGCCAGCAGCGTAGGAGGTATGGGGGGCACTGAAGCTTTCTTT

J: TRBJ1-5
size: few
D: NA
V: TRBV2
CDR3: CASKDHNQPQHF
DNA: TGTGCCAGCAAGGACCACAATCAGCCCCAGCATTTT

J: TRBJ2-3
size: NA
D: NA
V: TRBV27
CDR3: CASRYGTSTDTQYF
DNA: TGTGCCAGCCGATACGGAACTTCCACAGATACGCAGTATTTT

J: TRBJ1-1
size: NA
D: TRBD1
V: TRBV7-3
CDR3: CASSLTGGGPNTEAFF
DNA: TGTGCCAGCAGCTTAACAGGAGGGGGCCCGAACACTGAAGCTTTCTTT

J: TRBJ2-1
size: NA
D: NA
V: TRBV7-3
CDR3: CASSLLGVASGDNEQFF
DNA: TGTGCCAGCAGCTTACTTGGGGTGGCCAGCGGCGACAATGAGCAGTTCTTC

J: TRBJ2-7
size: NA
D: TRBD1
V: TRBV6-5
CDR3: CANPDRVSYEQYF
DNA: TGTGCCAACCCGGACAGGGTGTCCTACGAGCAGTACTTC

J: TRBJ2-7
size: NA
D: TRBD1
V: TRBV2
CDR3: CASRQTGLSYEQYF
DNA: TGTGCCAGCAGACAGACAGGGCTCTCCTACGAGCAGTACTTC

J: TRBJ2-1
size: NA
D: NA
V: TRBV15
CDR3: CATRPGGQLDNEQFF
DNA: TGTGCCACCAGGCCCGGGGGGCAATTGGACAATGAGCAGTTCTTC

J: TRBJ2-7
size: NA
D: NA
V: TRBV19
CDR3: CASRAGGFSGEQYF
DNA: TGTGCCAGTAGAGCGGGTGGGTTTTCGGGTGAGCAGTACTTC